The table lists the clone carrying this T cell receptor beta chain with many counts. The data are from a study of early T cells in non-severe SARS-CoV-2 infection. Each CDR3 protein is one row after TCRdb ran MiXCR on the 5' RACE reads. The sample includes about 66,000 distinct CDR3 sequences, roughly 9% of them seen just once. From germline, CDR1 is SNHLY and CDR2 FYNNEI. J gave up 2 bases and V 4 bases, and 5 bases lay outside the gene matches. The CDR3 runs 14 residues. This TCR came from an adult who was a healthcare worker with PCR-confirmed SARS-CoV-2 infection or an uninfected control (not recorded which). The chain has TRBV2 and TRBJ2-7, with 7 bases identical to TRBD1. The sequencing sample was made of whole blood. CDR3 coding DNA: TGTGCCAGCAGTGCCGGGACAGTTCCCTACGAGCAGTACTTC. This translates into CASSAGTVPYEQYF. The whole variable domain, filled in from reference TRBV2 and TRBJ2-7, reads EPEVTQTPSHQVTQMGQEVILRCVPISNHLYFYWYRQILGQKVEFLVSFYNNEISEKSEIFDDQFSVERPDGSNFTLKIRSTKLEDSAMYFCASSAGTVPYEQYFGPGTRLTVT.